This T cell receptor (beta chain) was observed in a study of multiple sclerosis patients with progressive multifocal leukoencephalopathy. The table came from immunoSEQ multiplex PCR; TCRdb's copy has only in-frame clones and leaves some out. This sample has tens of thousands of clones, with around 92% found just once. Study findings and constraints: Expanded clones at PML onset predated and persisted through natalizumab therapy.

To note about this clone: Its antigen is undetermined.

Documented time point: more than 5 months of natalizumab therapy. Prior interferon beta treatment was universal, and the PML patients were all female. This TCR derives from a human donor with multiple sclerosis. The input for sequencing was PBMCs, taken from a patient treated with natalizumab.

The DNA of the CDR3 is TGTGCCAGCAGTAGAGACGGGAACATTCAGTACTTC. The encoded protein is CASSRDGNIQYF. The chain links TRBV27 to TRBJ2-4, with D unclear. Germline lookup yields CDR1 MNHEY and CDR2 SMNVEV (reference sequence). CDR3 size: 12 residues. V was shortened by 5 bases and J by 7 bases, with 9 bases between the two germline ends.